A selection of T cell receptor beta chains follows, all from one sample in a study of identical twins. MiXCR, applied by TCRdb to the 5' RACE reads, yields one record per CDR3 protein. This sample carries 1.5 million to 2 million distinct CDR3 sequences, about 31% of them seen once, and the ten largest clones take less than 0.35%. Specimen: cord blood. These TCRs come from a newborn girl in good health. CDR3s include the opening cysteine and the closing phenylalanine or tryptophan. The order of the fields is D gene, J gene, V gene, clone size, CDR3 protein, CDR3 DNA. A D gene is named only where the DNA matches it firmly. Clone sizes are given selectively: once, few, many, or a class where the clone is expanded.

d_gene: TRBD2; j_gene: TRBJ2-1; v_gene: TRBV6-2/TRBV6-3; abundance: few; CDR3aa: CASSSASGGASSYNEQFF; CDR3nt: TGTGCCAGCAGTTCCGCTAGCGGGGGGGCGAGCTCCTACAATGAGCAGTTCTTC
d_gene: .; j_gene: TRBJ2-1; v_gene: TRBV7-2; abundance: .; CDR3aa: CASNPSGYNEQFF; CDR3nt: TGTGCCAGCAACCCCTCGGGGTACAATGAGCAGTTCTTC
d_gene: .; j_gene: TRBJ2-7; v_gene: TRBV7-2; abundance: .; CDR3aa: CASSTRDGASYEQYF; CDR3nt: TGTGCCAGCAGCACCCGGGACGGGGCCTCCTACGAGCAGTACTTC
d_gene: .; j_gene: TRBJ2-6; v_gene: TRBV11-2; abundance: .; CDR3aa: CASSSLTGANVLTF; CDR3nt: TGTGCCAGCAGCTCTCTTACTGGGGCCAACGTCCTGACTTTC
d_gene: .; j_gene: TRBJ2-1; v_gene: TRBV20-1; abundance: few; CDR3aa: CSARLTRLGDEQFF; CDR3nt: TGCAGTGCTAGGTTGACTAGACTTGGAGATGAGCAGTTCTTC
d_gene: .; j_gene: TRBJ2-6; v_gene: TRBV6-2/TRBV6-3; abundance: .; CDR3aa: CASTAEPGANVLTF; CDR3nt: TGTGCCAGCACAGCGGAACCCGGGGCCAACGTCCTGACTTTC
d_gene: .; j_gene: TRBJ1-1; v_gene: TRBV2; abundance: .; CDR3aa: CASNWGNTEAFF; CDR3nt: TGTGCCAGCAACTGGGGAAACACTGAAGCTTTCTTT
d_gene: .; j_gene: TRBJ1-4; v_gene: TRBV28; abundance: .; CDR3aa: CASDGYPGKLFF; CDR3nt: TGTGCCAGCGACGGGTACCCTGGAAAACTGTTTTTT
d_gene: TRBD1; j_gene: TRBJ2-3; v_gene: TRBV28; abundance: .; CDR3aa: CASSPFRTGASTDTQYF; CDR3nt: TGTGCCAGCAGTCCGTTTCGGACAGGAGCTAGCACAGATACGCAGTATTTT
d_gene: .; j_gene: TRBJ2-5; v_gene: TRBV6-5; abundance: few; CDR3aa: CASRDVETQYF; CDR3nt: TGTGCCAGCAGGGACGTTGAGACCCAGTACTTC
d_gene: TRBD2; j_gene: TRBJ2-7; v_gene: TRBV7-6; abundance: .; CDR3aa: CASSLAPFLAGTHEQYF; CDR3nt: TGTGCCAGCAGCTTAGCGCCCTTCCTAGCGGGAACCCACGAGCAGTACTTC
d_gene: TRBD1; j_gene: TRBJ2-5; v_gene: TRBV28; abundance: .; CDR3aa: CASSTRGPGETQYF; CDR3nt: TGTGCCAGCAGTACAAGGGGGCCCGGAGAGACCCAGTACTTC
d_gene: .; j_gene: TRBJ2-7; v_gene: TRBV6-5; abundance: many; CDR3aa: CASSYGLNYEQYF; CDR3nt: TGTGCCAGCAGTTACGGGTTAAACTACGAGCAGTACTTC
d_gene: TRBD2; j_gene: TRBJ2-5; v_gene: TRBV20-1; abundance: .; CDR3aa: CSARGQVSGSLETQYF; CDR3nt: TGCAGTGCTAGAGGACAAGTTAGCGGGAGTCTGGAGACCCAGTACTTC
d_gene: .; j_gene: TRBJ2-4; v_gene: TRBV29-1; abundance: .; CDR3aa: CSVETGNSYGQYF; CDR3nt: TGCAGCGTTGAGACAGGTAACTCCTACGGGCAGTACTTC
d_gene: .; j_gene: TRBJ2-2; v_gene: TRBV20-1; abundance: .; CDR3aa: CSASIPLPGNTGELFF; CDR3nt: TGCAGTGCTAGTATCCCACTCCCGGGGAACACCGGGGAGCTGTTTTTT
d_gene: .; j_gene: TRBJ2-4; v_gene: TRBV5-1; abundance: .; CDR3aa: CASSLDRPLAKNIQYF; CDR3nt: TGCGCCAGCAGCTTGGACAGGCCCCTAGCCAAAAACATTCAGTACTTC
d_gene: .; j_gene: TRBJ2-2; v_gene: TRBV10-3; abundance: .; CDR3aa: CAISGGGLADTGELFF; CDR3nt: TGTGCCATCAGTGGAGGGGGACTTGCCGACACCGGGGAGCTGTTTTTT
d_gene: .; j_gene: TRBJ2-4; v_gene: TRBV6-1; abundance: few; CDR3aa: CASSFAQGGNIQYF; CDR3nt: TGTGCCAGTTCCTTCGCACAGGGTGGAAACATTCAGTACTTC
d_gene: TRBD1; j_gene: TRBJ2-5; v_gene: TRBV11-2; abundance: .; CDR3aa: CASSFAPDRNYNEQYF; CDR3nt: TGTGCCAGCAGCTTTGCCCCGGACAGGAACTATAATGAGCAGTACTTC
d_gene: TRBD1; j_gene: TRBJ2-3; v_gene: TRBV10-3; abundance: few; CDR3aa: CATYRGERDTQYF; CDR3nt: TGTGCCACGTACAGGGGCGAGAGAGATACGCAGTATTTT
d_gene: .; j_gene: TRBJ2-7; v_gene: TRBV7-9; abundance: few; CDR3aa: CASSLRPTEGGYEQYF; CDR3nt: TGTGCCAGCAGCTTAAGGCCGACGGAGGGCGGATACGAGCAGTACTTC
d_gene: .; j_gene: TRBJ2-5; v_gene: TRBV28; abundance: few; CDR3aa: CASSPVFEGQETQYF; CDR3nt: TGTGCCAGCAGTCCTGTGTTTGAGGGCCAAGAGACCCAGTACTTC
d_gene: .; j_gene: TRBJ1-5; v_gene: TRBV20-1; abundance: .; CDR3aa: CSARPGIDQPQHF; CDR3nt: TGCAGTGCCCGCCCAGGGATCGATCAGCCCCAGCATTTT
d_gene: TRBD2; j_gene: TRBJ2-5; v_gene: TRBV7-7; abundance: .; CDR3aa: CASSLYLASGRTETQYF; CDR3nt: TGTGCTAGCAGCTTATATTTAGCTAGCGGGAGGACGGAGACCCAGTACTTC
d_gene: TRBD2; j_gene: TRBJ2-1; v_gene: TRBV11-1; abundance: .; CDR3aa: CASSFPKTSGGAYNEQFF; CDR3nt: TGTGCCAGCAGCTTCCCCAAGACTAGCGGGGGGGCCTACAATGAGCAGTTCTTC
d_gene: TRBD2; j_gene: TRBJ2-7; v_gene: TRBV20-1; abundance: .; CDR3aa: CSARTSGSRLGLYEQYF; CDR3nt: TGCAGTGCGCGGACTAGCGGGAGCCGGTTAGGCCTCTACGAGCAGTACTTC
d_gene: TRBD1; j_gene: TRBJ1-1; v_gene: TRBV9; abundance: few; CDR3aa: CASSATGRGVAFF; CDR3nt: TGTGCCAGCAGCGCGACAGGGAGGGGAGTAGCTTTCTTT
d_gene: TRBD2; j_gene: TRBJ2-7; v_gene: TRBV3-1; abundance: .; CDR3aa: CASGTSHNNEQYF; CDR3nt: TGTGCCAGCGGGACTAGTCATAACAATGAGCAGTACTTC
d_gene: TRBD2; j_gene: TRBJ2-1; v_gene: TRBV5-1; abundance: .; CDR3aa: CASSLVWGLAGYNEQFF; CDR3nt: TGCGCCAGCAGCTTGGTTTGGGGACTAGCGGGATACAATGAGCAGTTCTTC
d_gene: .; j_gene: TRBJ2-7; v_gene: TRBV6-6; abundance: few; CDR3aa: CASSFLGQMGFYEQYF; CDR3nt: TGTGCCAGCAGTTTCCTAGGACAGATGGGATTCTACGAGCAGTACTTC
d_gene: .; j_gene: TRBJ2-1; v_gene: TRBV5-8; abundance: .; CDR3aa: CASSWRSYEQFF; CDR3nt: TGTGCCAGCAGCTGGCGCTCCTACGAGCAGTTCTTC
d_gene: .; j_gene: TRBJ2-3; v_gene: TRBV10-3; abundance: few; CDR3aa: CAISDPLRITSTDTQYF; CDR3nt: TGTGCCATCAGCGACCCCTTGAGGATCACTAGCACAGATACGCAGTATTTT
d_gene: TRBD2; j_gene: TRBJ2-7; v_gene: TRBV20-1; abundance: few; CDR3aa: CSGLAGGLEQYF; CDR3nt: TGCAGTGGACTAGCGGGAGGTTTGGAGCAGTACTTC
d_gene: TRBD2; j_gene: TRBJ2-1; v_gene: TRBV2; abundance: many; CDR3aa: CASSGLAGNEQFF; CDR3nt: TGTGCCAGCAGTGGACTAGCGGGGAATGAGCAGTTCTTC
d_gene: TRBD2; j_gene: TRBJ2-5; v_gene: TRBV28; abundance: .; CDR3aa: CASSQEGSGLSYNEQYF; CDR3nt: TGTGCCAGCAGCCAGGAAGGTAGCGGGCTTTCCTACAATGAGCAGTACTTC
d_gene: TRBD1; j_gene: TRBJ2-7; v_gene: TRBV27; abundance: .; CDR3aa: CASHWTGGYEQYF; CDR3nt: TGTGCCAGTCATTGGACAGGGGGCTACGAGCAGTACTTC
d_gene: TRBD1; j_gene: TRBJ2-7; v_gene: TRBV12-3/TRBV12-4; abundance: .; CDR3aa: CASSLDRGRAYEQYF; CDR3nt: TGTGCCAGCAGTTTAGACAGGGGGCGCGCCTACGAGCAGTACTTC
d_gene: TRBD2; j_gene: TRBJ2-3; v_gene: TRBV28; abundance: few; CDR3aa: CASRPASGVDTQYF; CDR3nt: TGTGCCAGCAGGCCCGCTAGCGGGGTAGATACGCAGTATTTT
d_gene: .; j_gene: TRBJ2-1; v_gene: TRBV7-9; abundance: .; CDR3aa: CASSGFKGPLRDNEQFF; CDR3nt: TGTGCCAGCAGCGGATTTAAGGGACCCCTGAGGGACAATGAGCAGTTCTTC